These 10 T cell receptor beta chains were sequenced from one sample in a study of tumor and adjacent non-tumor tissue in lung cancer (dated by TCRdb to the late 2010s). RNA was extracted from bulk unsorted tissue and checked for quality with a NanoDrop ND-1000 and an Agilent 2100. Distant non-tumor tissue taken more than 3 cm from the tumor edge was used as the normal lung sample. The library was made by multiplex PCR. Sequencing took place on an Illumina HiSeq 2500. TCRbeta libraries were constructed through three rounds of nested PCR with primers (Table S4) according to protocols adapted from ARM-PCR. TCRdb's own reprocessing of the public reads used fastp at Q25 and MiXCR and kept productive beta chains. Rows with a matching CDR3 protein are joined into one entry that keeps the most common DNA and genes. The sample has about 110,000 distinct CDR3 sequences on record, 50% to 70% of them singletons. The ten most abundant clones make up 15% to 20% of the sample.

The sequencing sample was made of distant non-tumor lung tissue. The receptors shown here come from a man between 60 and 70 years old with non-small cell lung cancer.

The V call is TRBV5-1, the J call TRBJ2-5; 7 bases align to TRBD1. The V gene end was trimmed by 0 bases and the J gene end by 6 bases; junction bases not matched to a gene: 14. Per germline, CDR1 SGHRS and CDR2 YFSETQ. The CDR3 runs 17 residues. The CDR3 loop reads CASSLGTGLDSVKTQYF. DNA of the CDR3: TGCGCCAGCAGCTTGGGGACAGGCTTGGATTCCGTGAAGACCCAGTACTTC.

Notes on this clonotype: A read error is likely, as this CDR3 ends without the conserved phenylalanine or tryptophan. The CDR3 here is CASSQDQAIGSYKQYI. In DNA, the CDR3 is TGCGCCAGCAGCCAAGATCAGGCTATCGGGAGTTACAAGCAGTACATC. The V and J genes are TRBV4-3 and TRBJ2-7; the D gene is possibly TRBD2 (6 bases). Trimming took 0 bases from V and 8 from J, leaving 20 bases between them. Per germline, CDR1 LGHNA and CDR2 YSLEER. CDR3 length: 16 residues.

The chain carries TRBV7-9 and TRBJ2-7, with D hard to call. With 5 bases removed from V and 0 bases from J, the gap between germline ends came to 20 bases. In germline, CDR1 is SEHNR, CDR2 FQNEAQ (reference sequence). This CDR3 spans 17 amino acids. The CDR3 region has the DNA TGTGCCAGCAGCCCCCAGCCCCGACCAGATATCTCCTACGAGCAGTACTTC. It encodes CASSPQPRPDISYEQYF.

The chain carries TRBV10-3 and TRBJ2-3; unclear D gene. The CDR3 has 13 residues. Trimming stripped 4 bases from V and 6 bases from J, with 11 bases between. The V gene's germline CDR1 is ENHRY and CDR2 SYGVKD. The CDR3 sequence: CAISVTGADTQYF. The DNA of the CDR3 is TGTGCCATCAGTGTCACGGGCGCGGATACGCAGTATTTT.

This clonotype appeared many times. A read error may produce the germline difference seen at one junction end. V is TRBV28 and J is TRBJ2-1; tentatively, D is TRBD2 (6 bases). From germline, CDR1 is MDHEN and CDR2 SYDVKM. The CDR3 is 14 amino acids. CDR3 DNA: TGTGCCAGCAGTTTAAGAGGGACTCACAAGGAGCAGTTCTTC. The encoded protein is CASSLRGTHKEQFF.

Comment on this clonotype: It may be a read error: a sequence one base away is much more abundant. The chain is built from TRBV28 and TRBJ1-3; D remains unclear. The CDR3 contains 14 residues. Germline lookup yields CDR1 MDHEN and CDR2 SYDVKM. For the CDR3, the DNA is TGTGCCAGCAGACCAGAGGGCTCTGGAAACATCATATATTTT. Encoded protein: CASRPEGSGNIIYF.

Regarding this clonotype: In this CDR3 the conserved last residue, phenylalanine or tryptophan, is missing, so a read error is likely. The chain recombines TRBV5-6 with TRBJ2-5, with 10 bases identical to TRBD2. Trimming removed 5 bases from V and 5 bases from J; junction bases left unmatched: 6. The CDR3 is 14 residues long. The germline V gene encodes CDR1 SGHDT and CDR2 YYEEEE. DNA of the CDR3: TGTGCCAGCAGTCCGGGACTAGCGAAGGAGACCCAGTACTCC. Residues: CASSPGLAKETQYS.

Turning to this clonotype: This may be a read error, as it is one base from a much larger clone. The conserved phenylalanine or tryptophan normally closing the CDR3 is absent here, so this likely arose from a read error. The chain carries TRBV6-5 and TRBJ1-3; possibly TRBD1 for D (5 bases). V was clipped by 6 bases and J by 3 bases, with 15 bases between them. Germline V gene lookup returns CDR1 MNHEY and CDR2 SVGAGI. The CDR3 runs 15 residues. The DNA for the CDR3 is TGTGCCAGCAGCCGAGCAGGGAGGGGTGGAAACACCATATATTCT. Translating it yields CASSRAGRGGNTIYS.

This clonotype was counted once. A read error may account for a junction end that differs from germline. The chain employs TRBV6-2 or TRBV6-3 and TRBJ2-6; 8 bases are shared with TRBD1. The V gene's germline CDR1 is MNHEY and CDR2 SVGEGT. CDR3 size: 16 residues. Here the CDR3 reads CANSYGQGAGANVLTF. CDR3 DNA sequence: TGTGCCAACAGTTACGGGCAGGGGGCTGGGGCCAATGTCCTGACTTTC.

Within the sample, this clonotype is medium-sized. V and J are TRBV11-1 and TRBJ2-1; 7 bases agree with TRBD2. J gave up 5 bases and V 6 bases, and 13 bases lay outside the gene matches. Germline CDR1 SGHAT, CDR2 FQDESV (reference sequence). This CDR3 has 16 residues. The CDR3 loop is CASRRFAGLSNNEQFF. The CDR3, as DNA: TGTGCCAGCAGACGATTCGCGGGACTAAGTAACAATGAGCAGTTCTTC. The whole variable domain, remainder taken from reference TRBV11-1 and TRBJ2-1, is EAEVAQSPRYKITEKSQAVAFWCDPISGHATLYWYRQILGQGPELLVQFQDESVVDDSQLPKDRFSAERLKGVDSTLKIQPAELGDSAMYLCASRRFAGLSNNEQFFGPGTRLTVL.